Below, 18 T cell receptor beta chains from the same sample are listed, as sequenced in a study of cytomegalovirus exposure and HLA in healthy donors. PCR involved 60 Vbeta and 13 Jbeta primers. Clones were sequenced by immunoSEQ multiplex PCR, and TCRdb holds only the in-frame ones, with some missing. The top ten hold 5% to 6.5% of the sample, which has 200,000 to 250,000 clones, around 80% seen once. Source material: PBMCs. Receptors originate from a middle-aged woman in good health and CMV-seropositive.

CDR3 region: CAWSPGLAGGADTQYF. As DNA, the CDR3 is TGTGCCTGGAGTCCTGGACTAGCGGGGGGGGCGGATACGCAGTATTTT. V gene TRBV30 combines with J gene TRBJ2-3, with 15 bases matching TRBD2. V was clipped by 2 bases and J by 6 bases; unmatched bases: 6. This CDR3 comprises 16 residues. The germline CDR1 and CDR2 sequences are GTSNPN and SVGIG (reference sequence).

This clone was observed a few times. CDR3 residues: CASSYRLAGGTDTQYF. Here the CDR3 DNA reads TGTGCCAGCAGCTATCGACTAGCGGGGGGCACAGATACGCAGTATTTT. The rearrangement uses TRBV7-2 and TRBJ2-3, with TRBD2 matching over 12 bases. The CDR3 runs to 16 residues. With 4 bases clipped from V and 1 base from J, the junction kept 3 bases outside the gene matches. The V gene's germline CDR1 is SGHTA and CDR2 FQGNSA.

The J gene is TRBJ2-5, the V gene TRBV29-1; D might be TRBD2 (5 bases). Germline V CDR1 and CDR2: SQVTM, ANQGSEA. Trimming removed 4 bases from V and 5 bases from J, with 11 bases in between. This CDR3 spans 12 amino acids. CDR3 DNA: TGCAGCGTTGTTGCGGGTTGGGAGACCCAGTACTTC. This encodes CSVVAGWETQYF.

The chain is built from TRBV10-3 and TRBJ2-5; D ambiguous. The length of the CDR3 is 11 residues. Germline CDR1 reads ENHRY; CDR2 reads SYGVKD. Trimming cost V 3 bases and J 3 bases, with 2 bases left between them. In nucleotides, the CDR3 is TGTGCCATCAGTGACGAAGAGACCCAGTACTTC. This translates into CAISDEETQYF.

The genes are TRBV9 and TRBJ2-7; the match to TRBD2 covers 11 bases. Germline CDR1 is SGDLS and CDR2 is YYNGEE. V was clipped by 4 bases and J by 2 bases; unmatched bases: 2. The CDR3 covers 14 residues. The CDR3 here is CASSPGLAAYEQYF. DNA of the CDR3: TGTGCCAGCAGCCCGGGACTAGCGGCCTACGAGCAGTACTTC.

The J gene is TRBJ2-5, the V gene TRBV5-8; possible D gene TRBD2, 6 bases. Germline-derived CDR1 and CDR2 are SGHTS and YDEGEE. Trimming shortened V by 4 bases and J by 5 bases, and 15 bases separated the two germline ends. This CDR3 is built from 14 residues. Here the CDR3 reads CASSQMGGVETQYF. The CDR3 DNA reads TGTGCCAGCAGCCAAATGGGGGGAGTGGAGACCCAGTACTTC.

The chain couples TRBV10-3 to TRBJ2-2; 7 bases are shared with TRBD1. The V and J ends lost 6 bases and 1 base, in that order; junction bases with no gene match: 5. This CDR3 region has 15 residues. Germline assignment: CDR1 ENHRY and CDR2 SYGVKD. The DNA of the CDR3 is TGTGCCATCAGCCCCGGGACAGAGAACACCGGGGAGCTGTTTTTT. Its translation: CAISPGTENTGELFF.

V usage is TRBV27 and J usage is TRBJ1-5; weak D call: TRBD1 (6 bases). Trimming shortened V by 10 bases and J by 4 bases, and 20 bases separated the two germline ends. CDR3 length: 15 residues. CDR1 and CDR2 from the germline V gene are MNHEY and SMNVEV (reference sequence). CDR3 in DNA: TGTGCCAATAGAAAGGGGGTCTCTTCGAATCAGCCCCAGCATTTT. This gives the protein CANRKGVSSNQPQHF.

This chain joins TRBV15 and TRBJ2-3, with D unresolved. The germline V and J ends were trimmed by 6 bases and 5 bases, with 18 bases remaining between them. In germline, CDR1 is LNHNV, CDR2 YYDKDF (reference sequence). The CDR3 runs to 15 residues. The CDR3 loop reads CATSQTRRNGDTQYF. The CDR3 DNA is TGTGCCACCAGTCAAACGAGGCGCAACGGAGATACGCAGTATTTT.

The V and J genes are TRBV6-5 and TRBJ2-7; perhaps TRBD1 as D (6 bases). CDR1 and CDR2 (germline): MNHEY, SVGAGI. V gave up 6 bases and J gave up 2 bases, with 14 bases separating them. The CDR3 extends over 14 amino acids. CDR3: CASSTGTQTYEQYF. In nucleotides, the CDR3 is TGTGCCAGCAGCACCGGGACACAAACCTACGAGCAGTACTTC.

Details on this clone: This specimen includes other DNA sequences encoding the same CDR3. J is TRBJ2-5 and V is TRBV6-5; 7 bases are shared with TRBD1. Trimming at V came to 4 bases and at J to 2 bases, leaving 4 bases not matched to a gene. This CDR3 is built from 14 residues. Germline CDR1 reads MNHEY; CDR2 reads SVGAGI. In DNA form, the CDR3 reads TGTGCCAGCAGTTCTCCGGGACAGCAAGAGACCCAGTACTTC. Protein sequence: CASSSPGQQETQYF.

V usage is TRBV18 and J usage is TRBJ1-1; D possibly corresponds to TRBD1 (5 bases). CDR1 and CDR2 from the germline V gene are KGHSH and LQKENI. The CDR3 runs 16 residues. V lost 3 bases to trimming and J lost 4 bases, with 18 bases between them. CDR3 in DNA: TGTGCCAGCTCACCCCCCCCGGCAGGGATGAGCACTGAAGCTTTCTTT. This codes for CASSPPPAGMSTEAFF.

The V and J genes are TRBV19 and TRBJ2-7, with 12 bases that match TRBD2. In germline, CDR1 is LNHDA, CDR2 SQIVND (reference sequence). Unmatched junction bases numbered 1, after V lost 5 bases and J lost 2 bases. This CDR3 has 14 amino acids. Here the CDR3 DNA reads TGTGCCAGTAGTGGACTAGCGGGACCCTACGAGCAGTACTTC. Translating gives CASSGLAGPYEQYF.

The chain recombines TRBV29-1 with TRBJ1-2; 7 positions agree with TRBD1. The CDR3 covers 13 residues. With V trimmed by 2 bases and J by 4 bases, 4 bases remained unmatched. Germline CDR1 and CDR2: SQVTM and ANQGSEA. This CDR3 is CSVESGGGYGYTF. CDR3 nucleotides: TGCAGCGTTGAATCAGGGGGTGGCTATGGCTACACCTTC.

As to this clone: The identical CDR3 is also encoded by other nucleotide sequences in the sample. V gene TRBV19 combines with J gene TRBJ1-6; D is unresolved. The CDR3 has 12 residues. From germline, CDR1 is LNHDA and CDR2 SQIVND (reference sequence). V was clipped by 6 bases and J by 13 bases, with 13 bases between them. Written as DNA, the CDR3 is TGTGCCAGTAGCCAAGCGCTTTCCCCCCTCCACTTT. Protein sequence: CASSQALSPLHF.

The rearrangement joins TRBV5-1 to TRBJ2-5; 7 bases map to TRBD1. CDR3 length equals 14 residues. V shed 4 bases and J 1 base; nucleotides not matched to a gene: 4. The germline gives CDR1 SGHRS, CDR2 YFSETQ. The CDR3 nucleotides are TGCGCCAGCAGCCTAGGGACAGCCCAAGAGACCCAGTACTTC. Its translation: CASSLGTAQETQYF.

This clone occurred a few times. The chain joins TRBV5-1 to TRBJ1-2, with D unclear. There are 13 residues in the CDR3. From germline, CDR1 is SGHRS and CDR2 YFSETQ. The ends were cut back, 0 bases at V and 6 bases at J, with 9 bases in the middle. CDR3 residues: CASSLAGDNGYTF. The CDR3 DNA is TGCGCCAGCAGCTTGGCCGGAGATAATGGCTACACCTTC.

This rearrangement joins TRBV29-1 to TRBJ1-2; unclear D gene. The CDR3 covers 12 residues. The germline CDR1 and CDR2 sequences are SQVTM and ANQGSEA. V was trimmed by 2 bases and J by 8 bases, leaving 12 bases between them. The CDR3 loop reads CSVEIRGSGYTF. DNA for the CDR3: TGCAGCGTTGAAATTCGGGGAAGCGGCTACACCTTC.